These 6 T cell receptor beta chains share one sample of origin, sequenced in a study of cytomegalovirus exposure and HLA in healthy donors. PCR involved 60 Vbeta and 13 Jbeta primers. The protocol was immunoSEQ multiplex PCR, while the TCRdb copy is restricted to in-frame clones and leaves out a portion. The sample lists some 170,000 clones, less than 80% occurring once. Sequenced: PBMCs. The receptors stem from a man aged 35 to 55 in good health and CMV-seronegative.

The J gene is TRBJ2-5, the V gene TRBV9; D call uncertain. CDR3 length equals 17 residues. The V and J ends lost 0 bases and 5 bases respectively, with 20 bases between them. Germline loops: CDR1 SGDLS, CDR2 YYNGEE. CDR3 nucleotide sequence: TGTGCCAGCAGCGTAGAAGGTATCCTCAATACACAGGAGACCCAGTACTTC. This codes for CASSVEGILNTQETQYF.

The chain combines TRBV18 with TRBJ2-3, with a possible D match to TRBD2 (6 bases). This CDR3 is 15 amino acids long. V lost 3 bases and J 3 bases, leaving 13 bases between the germline ends. In germline, CDR1 is KGHSH, CDR2 LQKENI. The CDR3 spells CASSPFAGRTDTQYF. The DNA of the CDR3 is TGTGCCAGCTCACCCTTTGCGGGGAGAACAGATACGCAGTATTTT.

The rearrangement uses TRBV4-2 and TRBJ1-6, with D possibly matching TRBD1 (5 bases). The CDR3 length is 15 residues. Germline CDR1 is LGHNA and CDR2 is YNFKEQ. V was clipped by 4 bases and J by 9 bases, with 16 bases between them. The CDR3 spells CASSPLGDLGSPLHF. The CDR3 region has the DNA TGTGCCAGCAGCCCCCTGGGGGACTTGGGTTCACCCCTCCACTTT.

The chain couples TRBV29-1 to TRBJ2-2; possibly TRBD1 for D (6 bases). CDR3 size: 14 residues. V lost 7 bases and J 7 bases, leaving 19 bases between the germline ends. The germline V gene has CDR1 SQVTM and CDR2 ANQGSEA. CDR3 sequence reads: CSARPGAGDGELFF. CDR3 sequence (DNA): TGCAGCGCTAGACCAGGGGCGGGTGACGGGGAGCTGTTTTTT.

The V gene is TRBV5-1, the J gene TRBJ2-3; a weak D match, TRBD2 (7 bases). The germline V and J ends were trimmed by 2 bases and 2 bases, with 9 bases remaining between them. The CDR3 spans 14 residues. Germline assignment: CDR1 SGHRS and CDR2 YFSETQ. The CDR3 sequence is CASSFGGATDTQYF. The CDR3 coding sequence is TGCGCCAGCAGCTTTGGGGGGGCCACAGATACGCAGTATTTT.

The rearrangement links TRBV5-6 to TRBJ2-3, with a weak D call TRBD1 (6 bases). Germline assignment: CDR1 SGHDT and CDR2 YYEEEE. The CDR3 runs 17 residues. V lost 1 base and J 9 bases, leaving 24 bases between the germline ends. The CDR3: CASSLIQGPGNTATQYF. Written as DNA, the CDR3 is TGTGCCAGCAGCTTGATACAGGGTCCGGGCAATACCGCCACGCAGTATTTT.